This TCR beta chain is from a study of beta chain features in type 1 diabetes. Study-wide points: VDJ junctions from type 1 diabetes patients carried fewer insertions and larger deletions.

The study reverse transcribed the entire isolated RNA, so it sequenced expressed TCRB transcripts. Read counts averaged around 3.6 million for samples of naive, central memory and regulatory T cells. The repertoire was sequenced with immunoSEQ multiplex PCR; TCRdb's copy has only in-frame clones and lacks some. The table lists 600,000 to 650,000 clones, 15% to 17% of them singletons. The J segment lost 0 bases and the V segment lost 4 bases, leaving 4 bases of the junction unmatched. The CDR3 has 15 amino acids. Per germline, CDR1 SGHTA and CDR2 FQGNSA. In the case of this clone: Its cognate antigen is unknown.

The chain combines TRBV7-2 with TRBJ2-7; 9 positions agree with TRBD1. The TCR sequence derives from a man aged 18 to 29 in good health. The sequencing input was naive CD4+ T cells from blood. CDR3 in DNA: TGTGCCAGCAGCTCCGGGACAGGGACCTCCTACGAGCAGTACTTC. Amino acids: CASSSGTGTSYEQYF.